Listed below are T cell receptor beta chains from one sample, sequenced in a study of glioma-infiltrating T cells. Each CDR3 protein is one row after TCRdb ran MiXCR on the multiplex PCR reads. This table holds about 190,000 distinct CDR3 sequences, roughly a third found once. Sequenced: glioma tissue, nonneoplastic brain tissue, or PBMCs (not recorded which). These TCRs come from a human donor with low-grade glioma or glioblastoma, undergoing nonglioma brain surgery, or in good health (not recorded which). Both conserved end residues are part of each CDR3. The D gene is left open where the match is weak. Clone size appears in some rows only: once, few, many, or a class for an expanded clone.

v_gene	abundance	j_gene	d_gene	CDR3nt	CDR3aa
TRBV12-3/TRBV12-4	many	TRBJ1-3	-	TGTGCCAGCAGTCAGGGGTCAGGAAACACCATATATTTT	CASSQGSGNTIYF
TRBV7-2	many	TRBJ2-3	-	TGTGCCAGCAGCTTAGCGCGGGCGATGAACACAGATACGCAGTATTTT	CASSLARAMNTDTQYF
TRBV4-1	few	TRBJ1-1	TRBD1	TGCGCCAGCAGCCAAGACACAGGGGGTTATTCTGAAGCTTTCTTT	CASSQDTGGYSEAFF
TRBV25-1	many	TRBJ1-1	-	TGTGCCAGCAGTGAATATGGGGAAGGCACTGAAGCTTTCTTT	CASSEYGEGTEAFF
TRBV27	-	TRBJ2-7	TRBD1	TGTGCCAGCAGTACGCCGGGACAGGGTTACGAGCAGTACTTC	CASSTPGQGYEQYF
TRBV20-1	many	TRBJ2-7	TRBD1	TGCAGTGCTATGCCGGGACAGAGCTACGAGCAGTACTTC	CSAMPGQSYEQYF
TRBV6-2/TRBV6-3	many	TRBJ2-7	-	TGTGCCAGCAATGCCCCCGGGGACTCCTACGAGCAGTACTTC	CASNAPGDSYEQYF
TRBV24-1	many	TRBJ1-6	-	TGTGCCACCAGGAGGGCTGAGGGGTCACCCCTCCACTTT	CATRRAEGSPLHF
TRBV18	-	TRBJ2-3	-	TGTGCCAGCTCACCAGTGAGTGAGCCAGATGCGCAGTATTTT	CASSPVSEPDAQYF
TRBV6-1	few	TRBJ2-4	-	TGTGCCAGCAGTCACGCGGAAGGGTCCAAAAACATTCAGTACTTC	CASSHAEGSKNIQYF
TRBV4-2	few	TRBJ2-1	-	TGTGCCAGCAGCCAAGACAGAGTTGACTACAATGAGCAGTTCTTC	CASSQDRVDYNEQFF
TRBV7-2	many	TRBJ2-1	-	TGTGCCAGCAGCTATAGCATCGGGAATGAGCAGTTCTTC	CASSYSIGNEQFF
TRBV2	-	TRBJ2-6	-	TGTGCCAGCAGCCGACAGGCTGTCTCTGGGGCCAACGTCCTGACTTTC	CASSRQAVSGANVLTF
TRBV11-2	-	TRBJ2-7	TRBD2	TGTGCCAGCAGCTTAGCACCGGGAGGTAGGGAGCAGTACTTC	CASSLAPGGREQYF
TRBV9	-	TRBJ2-1	-	TGTGCCAGCAGCGTAGTATCCCAAGCTCATGAGCAGTTCTTC	CASSVVSQAHEQFF
TRBV6-1	many	TRBJ2-3	TRBD2	TGTGCCAGCCGACGTACCCTAGCGGGAGGTACAGATACGCAGTATTTT	CASRRTLAGGTDTQYF
TRBV7-9	-	TRBJ2-1	TRBD1	TGTGCCAGCAGCCCCTTACCCGGGACAGGGAGCGATGAGCAGTTCTTC	CASSPLPGTGSDEQFF
TRBV20-1	many	TRBJ1-1	TRBD1	TGCAGTGCTAGAATCAGGGGGCGTCACACTGAAGCTTTCTTT	CSARIRGRHTEAFF
TRBV7-9	many	TRBJ2-1	-	TGTGCCAGCAGCTCCCAAACAAGCCGGGACACTGAGCAGTTCTTC	CASSSQTSRDTEQFF
TRBV29-1	many	TRBJ1-1	-	TGCAGCGTTGGGGACCAGGGGAACACTGAAGCTTTCTTT	CSVGDQGNTEAFF
TRBV6-5	-	TRBJ1-3	-	TGTGCCAGCAGTTACTCCGGTACACTCTCTGGAAACACCATATGTTTT	CASSYSGTLSGNTICF
TRBV28	once	TRBJ2-1	TRBD2	TGTGCCAGCAGTTTATTAGGGACTAGCGGGACGCGCCCTGAGCAGCTCTTC	CASSLLGTSGTRPEQLF
TRBV12-3/TRBV12-4	few	TRBJ2-2	-	TGTGCCAGCAGTTTATACCAGGGTAGCACCGGGGAGCTGTTTTTT	CASSLYQGSTGELFF
TRBV11-1	many	TRBJ1-1	-	TGTGCCAGCAGCTTAGAATTTAACACTGAAGCTTTCTTT	CASSLEFNTEAFF
TRBV24-1	many	TRBJ2-5	-	TGTGCCACCAGTGATTTTGGGGAGACCCAGTACTTC	CATSDFGETQYF